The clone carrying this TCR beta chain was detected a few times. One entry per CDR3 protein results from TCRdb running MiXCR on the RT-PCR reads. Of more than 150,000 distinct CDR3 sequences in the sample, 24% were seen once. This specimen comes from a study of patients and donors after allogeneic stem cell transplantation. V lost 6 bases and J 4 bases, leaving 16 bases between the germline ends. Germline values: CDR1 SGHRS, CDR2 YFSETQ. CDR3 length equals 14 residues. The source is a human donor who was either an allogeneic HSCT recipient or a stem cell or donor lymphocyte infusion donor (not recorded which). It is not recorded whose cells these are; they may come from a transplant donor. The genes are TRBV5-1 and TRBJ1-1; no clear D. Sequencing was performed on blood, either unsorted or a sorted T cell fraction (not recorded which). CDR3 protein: CASTRVAGSTEAFF. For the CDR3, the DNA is TGCGCCAGCACCCGAGTTGCGGGGTCCACTGAAGCTTTCTTT.